Here is one T cell receptor beta chain with its context. The data stem from a study of spatial heterogeneity in lung cancer. Study-level background: When follow-up PBMC samples existed, they were sequenced (at a median of roughly two years after resection). Consistently, beta-chain sequences turned up in larger numbers than alpha-chain sequences did.

The time point: blood at routine non-recurrence follow-up after resection. Tumor, nontumor lung or frozen PBMC supplied whole RNA, sequenced without sorting. The library protocol tagged each TCR cDNA with a unique molecular identifier. In TCRdb, the 5' RACE reads were re-called with MiXCR into one record per CDR3 protein. This sample carries roughly 120,000 distinct CDR3 sequences, 12% of them seen once, and the ten largest clones take roughly 17%. Germline CDR1 is SGHRS and CDR2 is YFSETQ. The CDR3 is 15 residues long. V lost 4 bases and J lost 1, with 13 bases in between. The gene calls are TRBV5-1 and TRBJ2-3; D may be TRBD1 (5 bases). Material: PBMCs, obtained at follow-up. The origin of this receptor is a male donor with early-stage non-small cell lung cancer. The CDR3 is CASSGQGQGTDTQYF. The CDR3 coding sequence is TGCGCCAGCAGCGGTCAGGGTCAGGGCACAGATACGCAGTATTTT.